The 3 T cell receptor beta chains below all came from one sample that was sequenced in a study of metastatic and nonmetastatic thyroid tumors. The entire patient cohort was treatment-naive prior to thyroid surgery. TCRdb reanalyzed the PCR reads via MiXCR. The table lists about 39,000 clones, 15% to 20% of them singletons. Sequencing was performed on tumor tissue. The receptors shown here come from a female donor with papillary thyroid cancer or a benign thyroid nodule (not recorded which). Some clones in this sample may be carry-over from other donors' samples.

This clone has a count of ten or more. V and J are TRBV6-2 or TRBV6-3 and TRBJ2-7; D possibly corresponds to TRBD2 (5 bases). V was clipped by 7 bases and J by 6 bases, with 22 bases between them. Germline V gene sequence: CDR1 MNHEY, CDR2 SVGEGT. The CDR3 totals 15 residues. CDR3 coding DNA: TGTGCCAGCACCCACTTAGCAGGACTTCTGGGCGAGCAGTACTTC. Translating gives CASTHLAGLLGEQYF.

In its sample, this clone was seen many times. The V gene is TRBV29-1, the J gene TRBJ1-2; 9 nucleotides match TRBD1. V gave up 4 bases and J gave up 5 bases; unmatched junction bases: 8. This CDR3 contains 14 residues. CDR1 and CDR2 (germline): SQVTM, ANQGSEA. This chain's CDR3 is CSVVTGGPPYGYTF. As DNA, the CDR3 is TGCAGCGTTGTAACAGGGGGCCCACCGTATGGCTACACCTTC.

This clone was picked up many times. A much larger clone differs from this one at a single base, so this may be a read error. CDR3 DNA: TGTGCCGGCAGCTCCGCCCAACGGGGACTAGCGGGCCAGCAGTTCTTC. It encodes CAGSSAQRGLAGQQFF. The chain carries TRBV11-3 and TRBJ2-1; 12 nucleotides match TRBD2. The CDR3 runs to 16 residues. Germline CDR1 and CDR2: SGHNT and YENEEA.